What follows is one T cell receptor beta chain and its context. The data originate from a study of blood T cell repertoires in COVID-19. The wider study: Sites in the United States, Italy and Spain provided acute and convalescent COVID-19 samples.

TCRdb keeps only in-frame clones here, not all; method: immunoSEQ multiplex PCR. The sample includes a few hundred thousand clones, approximately 87% of them seen just once. Sequenced input: peripheral blood. The TCR comes from a man aged 55-75 years who had recovered from COVID-19.

This CDR3 is CASSLVPSGGSYNEQFF. The CDR3 region has the DNA TGTGCCAGCAGCTTAGTCCCTAGCGGGGGTTCCTACAATGAGCAGTTCTTC. The gene calls are TRBV7-2 and TRBJ2-1, with 10 positions matching TRBD2. CDR3 length: 17 amino acids. Germline CDR1 SGHTA, CDR2 FQGNSA. V gave up 1 base and J gave up 1 base; unmatched junction bases: 4.